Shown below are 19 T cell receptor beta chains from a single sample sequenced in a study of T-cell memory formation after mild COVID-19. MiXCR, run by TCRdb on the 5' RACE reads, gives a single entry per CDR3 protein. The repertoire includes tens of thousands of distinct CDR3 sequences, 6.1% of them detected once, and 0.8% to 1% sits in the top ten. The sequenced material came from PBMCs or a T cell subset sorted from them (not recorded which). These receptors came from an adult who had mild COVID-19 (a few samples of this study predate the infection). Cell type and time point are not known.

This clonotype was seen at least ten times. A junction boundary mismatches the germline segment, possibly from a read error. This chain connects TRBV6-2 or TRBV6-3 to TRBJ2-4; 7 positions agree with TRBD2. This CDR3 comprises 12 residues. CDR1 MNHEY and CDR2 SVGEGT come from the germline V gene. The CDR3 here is CASRAPGGRSTF. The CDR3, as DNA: TGTGCCAGCAGAGCCCCGGGGGGACGGAGTACCTTC.

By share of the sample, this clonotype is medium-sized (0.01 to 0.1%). DNA for the CDR3: TGCGCCAGCAGCTTCGGCAGCGGACCCTTGACAGATACGCAGTATTTT. Amino acid sequence: CASSFGSGPLTDTQYF. This chain links TRBV5-1 with TRBJ2-3, with D maybe TRBD2 (5 bases). Trimming took off 2 bases at V and 3 bases at J, with 16 bases between the two ends. The CDR3 covers 16 residues. Germline V lookup: CDR1 SGHRS, CDR2 YFSETQ.

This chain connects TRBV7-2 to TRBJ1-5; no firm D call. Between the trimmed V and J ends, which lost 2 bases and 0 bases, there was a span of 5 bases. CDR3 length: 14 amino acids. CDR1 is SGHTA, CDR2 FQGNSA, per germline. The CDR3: CASSLIDSNQPQHF. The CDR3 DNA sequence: TGTGCCAGCAGCTTAATAGATAGCAATCAGCCCCAGCATTTT.

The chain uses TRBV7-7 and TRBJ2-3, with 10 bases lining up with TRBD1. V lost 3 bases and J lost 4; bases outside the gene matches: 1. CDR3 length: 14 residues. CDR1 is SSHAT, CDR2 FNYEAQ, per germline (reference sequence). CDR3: CASSFGTGADTQYF. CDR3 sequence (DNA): TGTGCCAGCAGCTTTGGGACAGGGGCAGATACGCAGTATTTT. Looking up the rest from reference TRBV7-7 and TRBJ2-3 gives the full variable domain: GAGVSQSPRYKVTKRGQDVTLRCDPISSHATLYWYQQALGQGPEFLTYFNYEAQPDKSGLPSDRFSAERPEGSISTLTIQRTEQRDSAMYRCASSFGTGADTQYFGPGTRLTVL.

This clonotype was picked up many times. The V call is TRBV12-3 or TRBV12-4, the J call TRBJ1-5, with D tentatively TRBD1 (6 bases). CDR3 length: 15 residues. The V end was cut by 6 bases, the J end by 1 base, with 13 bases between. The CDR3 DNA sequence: TGTGCCAGCAGATTCGGGACACCGAGCAATCAGCCCCAGCATTTT. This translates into CASRFGTPSNQPQHF.

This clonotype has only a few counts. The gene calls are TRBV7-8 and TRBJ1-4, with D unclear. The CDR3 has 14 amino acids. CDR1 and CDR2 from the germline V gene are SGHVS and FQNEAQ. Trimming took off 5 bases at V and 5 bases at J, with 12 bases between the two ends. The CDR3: CASSTGIRNEKLFF. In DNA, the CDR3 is TGTGCCAGCAGCACCGGGATCCGAAATGAAAAACTGTTTTTT.

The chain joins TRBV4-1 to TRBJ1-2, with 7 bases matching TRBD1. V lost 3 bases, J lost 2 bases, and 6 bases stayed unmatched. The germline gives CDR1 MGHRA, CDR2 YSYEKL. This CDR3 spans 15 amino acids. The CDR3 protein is CASSQNRGYNYGYTF. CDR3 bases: TGCGCCAGCAGCCAGAACAGGGGATACAACTATGGCTACACCTTC.

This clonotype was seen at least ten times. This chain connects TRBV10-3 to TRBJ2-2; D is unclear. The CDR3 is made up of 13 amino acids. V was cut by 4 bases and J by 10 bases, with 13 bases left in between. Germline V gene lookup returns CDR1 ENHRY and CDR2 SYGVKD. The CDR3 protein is CAISVSSNSELFF. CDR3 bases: TGTGCCATCAGTGTCTCCAGCAACTCGGAGCTGTTTTTT.

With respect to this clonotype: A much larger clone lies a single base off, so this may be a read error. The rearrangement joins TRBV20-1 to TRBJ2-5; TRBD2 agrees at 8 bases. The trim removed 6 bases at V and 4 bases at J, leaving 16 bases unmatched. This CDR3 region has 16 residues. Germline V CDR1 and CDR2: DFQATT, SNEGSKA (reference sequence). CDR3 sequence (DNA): TGCAGTGCCCCCACAGTTGGAGCGGGAGTTGGAGAGACCCAGTACTTC. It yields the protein CSAPTVGAGVGETQYF.

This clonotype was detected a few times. Here the CDR3 reads CSATKNTEAFF. The DNA of the CDR3 is TGCAGTGCTACCAAGAACACTGAAGCTTTCTTT. The chain employs TRBV20-1 and TRBJ1-1; D gene ambiguous. The CDR3 is 11 amino acids. Germline lookup yields CDR1 DFQATT and CDR2 SNEGSKA (reference sequence). V lost 4 bases, J lost 1 base, and 4 bases lay in between.

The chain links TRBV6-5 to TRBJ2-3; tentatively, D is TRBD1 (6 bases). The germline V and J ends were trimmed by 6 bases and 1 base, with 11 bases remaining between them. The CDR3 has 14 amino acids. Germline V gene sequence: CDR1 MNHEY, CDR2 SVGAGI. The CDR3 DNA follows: TGTGCCAGCAGGGGGCCAGGGGGCACAGATACGCAGTATTTT. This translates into CASRGPGGTDTQYF.

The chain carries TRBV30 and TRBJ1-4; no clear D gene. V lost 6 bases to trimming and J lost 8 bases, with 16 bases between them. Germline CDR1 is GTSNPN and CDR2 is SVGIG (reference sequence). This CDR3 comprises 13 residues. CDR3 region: CACELLPGEKLFF. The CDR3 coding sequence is TGTGCCTGCGAGCTGCTCCCGGGGGAAAAACTGTTTTTT.

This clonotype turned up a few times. In DNA form, the CDR3 reads TGTGCCAGCAGCCTCCGTCACTCACGGAACACCGGGGAGCTGTTTTTT. Protein sequence: CASSLRHSRNTGELFF. The chain combines TRBV7-3 with TRBJ2-2; D is ambiguous. The CDR3 is 16 amino acids. Germline V gene data show CDR1 as SGHTA and CDR2 as FQGTGA. V lost 5 bases and J lost 1, with 14 bases in between.

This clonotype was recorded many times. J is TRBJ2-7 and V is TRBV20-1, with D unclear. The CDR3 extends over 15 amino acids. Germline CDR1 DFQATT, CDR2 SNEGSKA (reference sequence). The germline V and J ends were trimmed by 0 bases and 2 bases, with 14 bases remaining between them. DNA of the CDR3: TGCAGTGCTAGAGATCAACCGGGCCCCACCTACGAGCAGTACTTC. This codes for CSARDQPGPTYEQYF.

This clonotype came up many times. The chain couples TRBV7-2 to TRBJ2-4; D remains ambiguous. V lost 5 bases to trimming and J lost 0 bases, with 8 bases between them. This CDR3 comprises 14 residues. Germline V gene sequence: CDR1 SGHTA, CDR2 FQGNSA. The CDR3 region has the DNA TGTGCCAGCAGCCCAGAGGTAGCCAAAAACATTCAGTACTTC. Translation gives CASSPEVAKNIQYF.

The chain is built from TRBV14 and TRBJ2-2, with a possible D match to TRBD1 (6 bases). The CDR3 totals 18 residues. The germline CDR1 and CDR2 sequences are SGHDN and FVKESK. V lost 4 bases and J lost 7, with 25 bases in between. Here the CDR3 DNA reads TGTGCCAGCAGCCCACGTGGGACCGCAACAGGGAGAGTCGGGGAGCTGTTTTTT. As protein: CASSPRGTATGRVGELFF.

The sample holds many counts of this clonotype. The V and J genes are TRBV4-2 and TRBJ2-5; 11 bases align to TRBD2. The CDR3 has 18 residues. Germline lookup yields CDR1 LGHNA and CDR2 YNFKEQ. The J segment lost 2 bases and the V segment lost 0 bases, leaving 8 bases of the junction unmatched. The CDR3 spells CASSQDTLAGGLQETQYF. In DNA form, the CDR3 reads TGTGCCAGCAGCCAAGATACCCTAGCGGGAGGCCTACAAGAGACCCAGTACTTC.

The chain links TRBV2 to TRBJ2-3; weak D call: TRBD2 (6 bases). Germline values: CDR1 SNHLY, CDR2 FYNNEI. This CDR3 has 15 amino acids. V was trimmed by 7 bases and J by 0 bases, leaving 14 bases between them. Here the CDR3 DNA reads TGTGCCAGCACCGCCGGGGGTTATAGCACAGATACGCAGTATTTT. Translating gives CASTAGGYSTDTQYF.

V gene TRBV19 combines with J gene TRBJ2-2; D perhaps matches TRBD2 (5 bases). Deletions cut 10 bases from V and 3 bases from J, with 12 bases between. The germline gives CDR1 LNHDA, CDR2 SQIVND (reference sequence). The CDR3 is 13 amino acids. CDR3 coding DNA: TGTGCCACCGATTCGAGGGACACCGGGGAGCTGTTTTTT. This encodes CATDSRDTGELFF.